Sequencing of this T cell receptor (beta chain) was carried out in a study of radiotherapy plus CTLA-4 blockade in lung cancer. General study findings and limits: In blood, TCR clones derived from the tumor expanded after radiotherapy plus ipilimumab.

Trimming removed 5 bases from V and 7 bases from J; junction bases left unmatched: 8. The CDR3 runs to 15 residues. Germline V CDR1 and CDR2: SGDLS, YYNGEE. Method: immunoSEQ multiplex PCR; TCRdb's copy keeps in-frame clones and lacks some. This sample has about 41,000 clones, with around 77% found just once. In the case of this clone: Its antigen is unknown.

The specimen was peripheral blood, collected from a patient treated with radiotherapy plus ipilimumab. The receptor was derived from a human donor with non-small cell lung cancer who had stable disease on radiotherapy plus ipilimumab. The chain carries TRBV9 and TRBJ1-6; 8 bases are a match to TRBD1. CDR3 residues: CASSPSGTGNSPLHF. CDR3 nucleotides: TGTGCCAGCAGTCCCTCCGGGACAGGAAATTCACCCCTCCACTTT.